The clone carrying this T cell receptor (beta chain) was counted at least ten times. What it binds is not known. The CDR3 is 12 residues long. Germline lookup yields CDR1 SGHVS and CDR2 FQNEAQ. Trimming removed 1 base from V and 9 bases from J, with 8 bases in between. These data originate in a study of T cells in Graves' hyperthyroidism and ophthalmopathy. General study findings and limits: The blood repertoire included most of the expanded thyroid clonotypes above 0.001.

The CDR3 regions of TCR beta were amplified from RNA transcripts. With the HTBI primer set, the TCR CDR3 went through a first round of RT-PCR. TCRdb reprocessed the multiplex PCR reads via MiXCR and lists one record per CDR3 protein. This table holds about 700,000 distinct CDR3 sequences, 13% to 15% found once. The receptor was isolated from a woman aged 18-29 years with Graves' hyperthyroidism. Sequenced sample: blood. The rearrangement links TRBV7-8 to TRBJ2-3; D might be TRBD2 (6 bases). This CDR3 is CASSLERVTQYF. CDR3 bases: TGTGCCAGCAGCTTAGAGCGGGTAACGCAGTATTTT.